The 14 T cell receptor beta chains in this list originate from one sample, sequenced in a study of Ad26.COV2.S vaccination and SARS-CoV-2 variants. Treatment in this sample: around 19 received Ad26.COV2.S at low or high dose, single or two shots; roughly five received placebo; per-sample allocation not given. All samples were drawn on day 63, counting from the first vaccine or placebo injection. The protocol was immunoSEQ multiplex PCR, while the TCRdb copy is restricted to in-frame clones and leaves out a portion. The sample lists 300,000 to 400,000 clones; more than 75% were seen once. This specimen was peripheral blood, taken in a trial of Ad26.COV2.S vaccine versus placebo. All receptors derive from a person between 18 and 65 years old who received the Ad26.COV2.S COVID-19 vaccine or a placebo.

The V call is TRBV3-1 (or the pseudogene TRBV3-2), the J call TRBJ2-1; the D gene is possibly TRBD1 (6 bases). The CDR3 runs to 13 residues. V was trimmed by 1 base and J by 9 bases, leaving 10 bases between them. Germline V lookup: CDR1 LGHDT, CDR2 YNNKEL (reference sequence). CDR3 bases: TGTGCCAGCAGCCAAGTGGGGGCGTTTGAGCAGTTCTTC. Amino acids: CASSQVGAFEQFF.

The CDR3 DNA reads as TGTGCCAGCAGTGAGACAGGGGGCACGTACATTCAGTACTTC. Its translation is CASSETGGTYIQYF. This chain connects TRBV6-1 to TRBJ2-4; TRBD1 aligns across 10 bases. The CDR3 spans 14 residues. Germline CDR1 MNHNS, CDR2 SASEGT. J lost 8 bases, V lost 3 bases, and 4 bases had no gene match.

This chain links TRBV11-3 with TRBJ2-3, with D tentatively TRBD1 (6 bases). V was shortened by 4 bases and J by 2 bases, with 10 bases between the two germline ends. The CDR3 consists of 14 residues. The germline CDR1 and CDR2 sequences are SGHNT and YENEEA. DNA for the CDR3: TGTGCCAGCAGCTCCAGGGGCGACACAGATACGCAGTATTTT. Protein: CASSSRGDTDTQYF.

This chain's CDR3 is CASSQRGGYNEQFF. CDR3 sequence (DNA): TGTGCCTCCAGCCAGCGGGGGGGGTACAATGAGCAGTTCTTC. The chain combines TRBV6-2 or TRBV6-3 with TRBJ2-1, with TRBD2 matching over 10 bases. The J segment lost 4 bases and the V segment lost 11 bases, leaving 8 bases of the junction unmatched. Per the germline V gene, CDR1 is MNHEY and CDR2 is SVGEGT. The CDR3 has 14 amino acids.

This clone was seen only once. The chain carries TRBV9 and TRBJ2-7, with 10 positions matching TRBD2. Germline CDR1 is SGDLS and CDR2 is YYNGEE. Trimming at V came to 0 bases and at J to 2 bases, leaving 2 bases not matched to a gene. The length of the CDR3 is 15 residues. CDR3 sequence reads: CASSVGSGGAYEQYF. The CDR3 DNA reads TGTGCCAGCAGCGTAGGGAGCGGGGGGGCCTACGAGCAGTACTTC.

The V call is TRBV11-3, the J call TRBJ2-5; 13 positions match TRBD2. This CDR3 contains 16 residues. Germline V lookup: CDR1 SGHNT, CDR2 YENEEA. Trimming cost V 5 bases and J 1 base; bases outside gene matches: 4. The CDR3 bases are TGTGCCAGCAGCCCGGGGACTAGCGGGACCCAAGAGACCCAGTACTTC. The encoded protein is CASSPGTSGTQETQYF.

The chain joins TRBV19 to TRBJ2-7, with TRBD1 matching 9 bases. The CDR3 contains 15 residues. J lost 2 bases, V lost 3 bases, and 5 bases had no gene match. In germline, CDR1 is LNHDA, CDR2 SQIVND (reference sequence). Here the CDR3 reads CASSMGTGSPYEQYF. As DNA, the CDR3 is TGTGCCAGTAGTATGGGGACAGGGTCACCCTACGAGCAGTACTTC. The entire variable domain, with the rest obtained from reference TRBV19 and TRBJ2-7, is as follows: DGGITQSPKYLFRKEGQNVTLSCEQNLNHDAMYWYRQDPGQGLRLIYYSQIVNDFQKGDIAEGYSVSREKKESFPLTVTSAQKNPTAFYLCASSMGTGSPYEQYFGPGTRLTVT.

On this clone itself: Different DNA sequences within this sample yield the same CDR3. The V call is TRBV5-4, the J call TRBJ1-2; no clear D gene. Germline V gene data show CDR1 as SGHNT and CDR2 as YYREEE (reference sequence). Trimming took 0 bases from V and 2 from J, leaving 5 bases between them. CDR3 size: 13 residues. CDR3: CASSLDSNYGYTF. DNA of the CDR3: TGTGCCAGCAGCTTGGACAGCAACTATGGCTACACCTTC.

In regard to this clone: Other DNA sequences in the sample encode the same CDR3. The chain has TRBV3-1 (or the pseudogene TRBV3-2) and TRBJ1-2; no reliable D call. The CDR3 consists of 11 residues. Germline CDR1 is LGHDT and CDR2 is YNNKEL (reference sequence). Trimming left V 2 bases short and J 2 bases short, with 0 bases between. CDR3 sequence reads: CASSQNYGYTF. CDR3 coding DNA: TGTGCCAGCAGCCAAAACTATGGCTACACCTTC.

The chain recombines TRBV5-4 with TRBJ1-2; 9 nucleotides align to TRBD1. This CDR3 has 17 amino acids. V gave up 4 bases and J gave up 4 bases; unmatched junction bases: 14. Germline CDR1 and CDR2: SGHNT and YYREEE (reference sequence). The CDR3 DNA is TGTGCCAGCAGCCAAGACCCGGGACAGGGACTCCTCTATGGCTACACCTTC. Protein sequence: CASSQDPGQGLLYGYTF.

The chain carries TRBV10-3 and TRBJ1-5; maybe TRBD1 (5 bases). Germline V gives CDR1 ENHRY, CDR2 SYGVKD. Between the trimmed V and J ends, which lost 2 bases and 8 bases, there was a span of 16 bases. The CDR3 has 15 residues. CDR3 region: CAISESPGTGEPQHF. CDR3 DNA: TGTGCCATCAGTGAGAGTCCGGGGACCGGGGAGCCCCAGCATTTT.

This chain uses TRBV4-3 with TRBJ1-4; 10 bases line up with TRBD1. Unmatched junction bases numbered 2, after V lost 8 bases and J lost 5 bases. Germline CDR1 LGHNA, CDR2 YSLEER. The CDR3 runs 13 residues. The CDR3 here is CASRDRGNEKLFF. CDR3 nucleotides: TGCGCCAGCCGGGACAGGGGAAATGAAAAACTGTTTTTT.

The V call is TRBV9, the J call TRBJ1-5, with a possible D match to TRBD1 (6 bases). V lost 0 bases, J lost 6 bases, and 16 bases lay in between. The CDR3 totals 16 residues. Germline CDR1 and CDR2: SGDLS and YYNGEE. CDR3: CASSVGDGTPGQPQHF. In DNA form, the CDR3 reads TGTGCCAGCAGCGTAGGGGACGGGACACCAGGTCAGCCCCAGCATTTT. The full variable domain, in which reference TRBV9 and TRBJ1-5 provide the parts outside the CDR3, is DSGVTQTPKHLITATGQRVTLRCSPRSGDLSVYWYQQSLDQGLQFLIQYYNGEERAKGNILERFSAQQFPDLHSELNLSSLELGDSALYFCASSVGDGTPGQPQHFGDGTRLSIL.

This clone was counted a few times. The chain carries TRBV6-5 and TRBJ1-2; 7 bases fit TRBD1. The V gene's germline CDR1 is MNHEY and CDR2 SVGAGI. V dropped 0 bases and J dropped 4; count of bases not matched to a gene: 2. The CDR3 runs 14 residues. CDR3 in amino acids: CASSYSWDSYGYTF. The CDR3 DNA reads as TGTGCCAGCAGTTACTCATGGGACAGCTATGGCTACACCTTC.